The clone carrying this T cell receptor beta chain was counted only a few times. These data originate in a study of regulatory T cells in long-lasting Graves disease. The time point here: persistent/refractory GD, antithyroid drugs over 5 years with positive TRAb. Researchers made the TCR library from RNA that was extracted from PBMCs. Construction of TCR beta libraries relied on iRepertoire HTBI primers and on Arm-PCR targeting CDR3 regions. TCRdb processed the multiplex PCR reads anew with MiXCR; each CDR3 protein has one entry. Of about 470,000 distinct CDR3 sequences in the sample, roughly 20% were seen once. Germline CDR1 MGHDK, CDR2 SYGVNS. Trimming removed 6 bases from V and 7 bases from J, with 16 bases in between. The CDR3 totals 15 residues.

The chain has TRBV25-1 and TRBJ1-6, with D tentatively TRBD1 (6 bases). The TCR comes from a female donor with Graves disease. Sequenced here: peripheral blood mononuclear cells (PBMCs), sampled when the disease was refractory, from a patient treated with antithyroid drugs. The CDR3 nucleotides read TGTGCCAGCAGAAGAACAGGGTTAGGCAATTCACCCCTCCACTTT. Translated, it gives CASRRTGLGNSPLHF. Supplemented by reference TRBV25-1 and TRBJ1-6, the full variable domain reads EADIYQTPRYLVIGTGKKITLECSQTMGHDKMYWYQQDPGMELHLIHYSYGVNSTEKGDLSSESTVSRIRTEHFPLTLESARPSHTSQYLCASRRTGLGNSPLHFGNGTRLTVT.